The clone carrying this T cell receptor (beta chain) occurred once. Random hexamers were used to reverse transcribe the RNA input (about 0.5 to 1 ug). Amplification of TCR beta CDR3 was carried out by immunoSEQ multiplex PCR, which covered 54 Vbeta and 13 Jbeta segments. TCRdb reprocessed the immunoSEQ multiplex PCR reads with MiXCR, giving one entry per CDR3 protein. The sample lists about 150,000 distinct CDR3 sequences, more than 90% occurring once. Sequencing of TCR beta was performed on blood CD8+ and CD4+ T cells. The CD8+ and CD4+ T cells were negatively isolated, with the TEMRA cells enriched by FACS. This record belongs to a study of CD8 T cells in Susac syndrome. Study-level information: At blood draw, Susac syndrome patients were therapy-naive, on corticosteroids, or on intravenous immunoglobulin alone.

V lost 3 bases to trimming and J lost 0 bases, with 6 bases between them. Germline lookup yields CDR1 KGHDR and CDR2 SFDVKD. The CDR3 has 14 amino acids. The sample was CD4+ T cells from PBMCs. The sequence derives from a human donor with Susac syndrome. The chain joins TRBV24-1 to TRBJ2-3, with no clear D. CDR3 coding DNA: TGTGCCACCAGTGATAGATCTAGCACAGATACGCAGTATTTT. This sequence encodes CATSDRSSTDTQYF.